Following are 14 T cell receptor beta chains from one sample sequenced in a study of blood T cell repertoires in COVID-19. TCRdb keeps only in-frame clones here, not all; method: immunoSEQ multiplex PCR. The table lists 410,000 or so clones, 86% of them singletons. What was sequenced was peripheral blood. These receptors were obtained from a young woman with active or convalescent COVID-19.

This clone has only one observation. This chain connects TRBV5-1 to TRBJ1-1; a weak D match, TRBD1 (5 bases). Per the germline V gene, CDR1 is SGHRS and CDR2 is YFSETQ. The V and J ends lost 4 bases and 1 base respectively, with 14 bases between them. The CDR3 runs 15 residues. CDR3 sequence reads: CASSSSETANTEAFF. Written as DNA, the CDR3 is TGCGCCAGCAGCAGCTCGGAGACAGCGAACACTGAAGCTTTCTTT.

V usage is TRBV5-4 and J usage is TRBJ2-7; 8 nucleotides line up with TRBD2. With 4 bases clipped from V and 4 bases from J, the junction kept 13 bases outside the gene matches. CDR3 size: 16 residues. Germline CDR1 SGHNT, CDR2 YYREEE (reference sequence). The chain's CDR3 is CASSPNPGLVSYEQYF. In nucleotides, the CDR3 is TGTGCCAGCAGCCCTAACCCGGGACTAGTAAGTTACGAGCAGTACTTC.

The chain employs TRBV5-1 and TRBJ2-7, with 8 nucleotides matching TRBD1. J gave up 4 bases and V 4 bases, and 7 bases lay outside the gene matches. CDR1 is SGHRS and CDR2 is YFSETQ in the germline V gene. The CDR3 extends over 14 amino acids. CDR3 region: CASSGGTGYYEQYF. CDR3 nucleotides: TGCGCCAGCAGCGGCGGGACAGGCTATTACGAGCAGTACTTC. The entire variable domain, with the rest obtained from reference TRBV5-1 and TRBJ2-7, is as follows: KAGVTQTPRYLIKTRGQQVTLSCSPISGHRSVSWYQQTPGQGLQFLFEYFSETQRNKGNFPGRFSGRQFSNSRSEMNVSTLELGDSALYLCASSGGTGYYEQYFGPGTRLTVT.

The chain links TRBV9 to TRBJ1-6; 7 bases map to TRBD1. Germline trimming cut 3 bases from V and 7 bases from J; bases unmatched to any gene: 7. Germline V gives CDR1 SGDLS, CDR2 YYNGEE. There are 15 residues in the CDR3. The CDR3 reads CASSAEQGRNSPLHF. Here the CDR3 DNA reads TGTGCCAGCAGCGCCGAACAGGGGCGGAATTCACCCCTCCACTTT.

The V and J genes are TRBV6-6 and TRBJ1-3; D is unclear. CDR1 and CDR2 (germline): MNHNY, SVGAGI (reference sequence). The CDR3 is 15 amino acids. V was pared by 0 bases and J by 0 bases, with 6 bases between. CDR3: CASSYSRDSGNTIYF. The CDR3, as DNA: TGTGCCAGCAGTTACTCGAGGGACTCTGGAAACACCATATATTTT.

The chain carries TRBV11-3 and TRBJ2-2, with D perhaps TRBD2 (5 bases). Trimming pared 5 bases from V and 5 bases from J, leaving 12 bases between. The germline V gene encodes CDR1 SGHNT and CDR2 YENEEA. CDR3 size: 14 residues. The DNA of the CDR3 is TGTGCCAGCAGCGAAAGAACGGGGACCGGGGAGCTGTTTTTT. Protein sequence: CASSERTGTGELFF.

V and J are TRBV6-5 and TRBJ2-1, with D maybe TRBD1 (5 bases). V was shortened by 4 bases and J by 5 bases, with 6 bases between the two germline ends. From germline, CDR1 is MNHEY and CDR2 SVGAGI. The CDR3 has 12 residues. CDR3 sequence: CASSLDNNEQFF. The CDR3 DNA sequence: TGTGCCAGCAGTTTGGACAACAATGAGCAGTTCTTC.

V and J are TRBV10-3 and TRBJ2-3, with a tentative D call TRBD2 (6 bases). The germline gives CDR1 ENHRY, CDR2 SYGVKD. The CDR3 length is 14 residues. Trimming shortened V by 1 base and J by 3 bases, and 8 bases separated the two germline ends. Here the CDR3 reads CAISEWGLTDTQYF. The DNA for the CDR3 is TGTGCCATCAGTGAGTGGGGACTTACAGATACGCAGTATTTT.

This clone was picked up many times. This rearrangement joins TRBV10-2 to TRBJ2-7; the match to TRBD1 covers 7 bases. CDR1 is WSHSY and CDR2 is SAAADI in the germline V gene. V shed 4 bases and J 4 bases; nucleotides not matched to a gene: 10. The CDR3 is 15 residues long. The CDR3 loop reads CASSGPRDSSYEQYF. Written as DNA, the CDR3 is TGCGCCAGCAGTGGTCCACGGGACAGTTCTTACGAGCAGTACTTC.

This clone has a handful of counts. V and J are TRBV13 and TRBJ1-4; 10 bases match TRBD1. The junction had 3 bases not matched to a gene; V was cut back by 0 bases and J by 5 bases. CDR3 length: 16 amino acids. The germline V gene encodes CDR1 PRHDT and CDR2 FYEKMQ (reference sequence). The CDR3 region has the DNA TGTGCCAGCAGCTTAGGGGGGACAGGGGCGAATGAAAAACTGTTTTTT. This gives the protein CASSLGGTGANEKLFF.

A few counts support this clone. The chain is built from TRBV28 and TRBJ1-2, with 9 bases lining up with TRBD1. Trimming at V came to 8 bases and at J to 6 bases, leaving 16 bases not matched to a gene. The CDR3 length is 16 residues. The V gene's germline CDR1 is MDHEN and CDR2 SYDVKM. CDR3 sequence (DNA): TGTGCCAGCGGAGGGGACAGGGTACTGGGGGATCATGGCTACACCTTC. It codes for CASGGDRVLGDHGYTF.

V gene TRBV6-5 combines with J gene TRBJ1-5; no reliable D call. Per the germline V gene, CDR1 is MNHEY and CDR2 is SVGAGI. The CDR3 has 15 amino acids. V was pared by 4 bases and J by 0 bases, with 10 bases between. CDR3 loop: CASSWHGDSNQPQHF. The CDR3 coding sequence is TGTGCCAGCAGTTGGCATGGAGATAGCAATCAGCCCCAGCATTTT.

This rearrangement joins TRBV6-5 to TRBJ1-4, with D tentatively TRBD1 (6 bases). Trimming took off 6 bases at V and 8 bases at J, with 16 bases between the two ends. Germline-derived CDR1 and CDR2 are MNHEY and SVGAGI. This CDR3 contains 14 residues. The CDR3 reads CASRTGGRNEKLFF. DNA for the CDR3: TGTGCCAGCAGGACGGGGGGGCGGAACGAAAAACTGTTTTTT.

This chain connects TRBV5-1 to TRBJ2-7, with TRBD2 identical over 12 bases. Trimming removed 2 bases from V and 3 bases from J; junction bases left unmatched: 3. Germline assignment: CDR1 SGHRS and CDR2 YFSETQ. This CDR3 comprises 15 residues. DNA of the CDR3: TGCGCCAGCAGCTTAGGGACTAGCGGGCACTACGAGCAGTACTTC. This codes for CASSLGTSGHYEQYF.